These T cell receptor beta chains were read from a single sample in a study of blood T cell repertoires in COVID-19. Assay: immunoSEQ multiplex PCR; the TCRdb copy retains only in-frame clones and omits some. The sample carries about 92,000 clones, around three quarters recorded once. The sequenced material came from peripheral blood. The receptors were gathered from a man in his forties or fifties who had recovered from COVID-19. Each CDR3 is given without its conserved first and last residue. The order of the fields is V gene, clone size, CDR3 protein. Part of the rows lack a size; the others show once, few, many or a class for expanded clones.

>TRBV4-3|.
ASSQDIDRLTDTQY
>TRBV6-5|.
ASRSGQIRGYGYT
>TRBV7-2|.
ASSPDRDETYEQY
>TRBV5-6|.
ASSFSPGQPQH
>TRBV19|.
ASSIGQNTDTQY
>TRBV5-1|.
ASTRLEGAYEQY
>TRBV24-1|once
ATSERTGGVDEQF
>TRBV9|.
ASSVSGNNQPQH
>TRBV18|.
ASSDLTEDQPQH
>TRBV19|few
ASSRPMNTEAF
>TRBV23-1|.
ASSQGTGERDTEAF
>TRBV10-1|once
ASSEGAWQPQH
>TRBV29-1|few
SVEEGGAEQY
>TRBV5-4|.
ASSVTSGTFFLEQY
>TRBV6-5|.
ASSYSKARGENIQY
>TRBV20-1|.
SAVLNTEAF
>TRBV4-1|.
ASSQSGTATTGNTIY
>TRBV27|.
ASKFLAGSVSEQF
>TRBV5-1|.
ASSPSRLDTEAF
>TRBV7-6|.
ASSYLGGPKDTQY